This T cell receptor (beta chain) was observed in a study of T cell responses to AZD1222 COVID-19 vaccine. The CDR3 loop spans 16 amino acids. The protocol was immunoSEQ multiplex PCR, while the TCRdb copy is restricted to in-frame clones and leaves out a portion. The sample yields roughly 14,000 clones, about 85% seen once. This sequence was found in an adult who received the AZD1222 COVID-19 vaccine. The V call is TRBV12-2, the J call TRBJ1-2; the D segment call TRBD1 is taken from the table without a DNA check. TRBV12-2 corresponds to a pseudogene. The starting material was peripheral blood, obtained 28 days after the second AZD1222 dose. The CDR3 DNA sequence: TGTGCAAGTCGTCCCGGACAGGGCGAAACTAACTATGGCTACACCTTC. It translates to CASRPGQGETNYGYTF.